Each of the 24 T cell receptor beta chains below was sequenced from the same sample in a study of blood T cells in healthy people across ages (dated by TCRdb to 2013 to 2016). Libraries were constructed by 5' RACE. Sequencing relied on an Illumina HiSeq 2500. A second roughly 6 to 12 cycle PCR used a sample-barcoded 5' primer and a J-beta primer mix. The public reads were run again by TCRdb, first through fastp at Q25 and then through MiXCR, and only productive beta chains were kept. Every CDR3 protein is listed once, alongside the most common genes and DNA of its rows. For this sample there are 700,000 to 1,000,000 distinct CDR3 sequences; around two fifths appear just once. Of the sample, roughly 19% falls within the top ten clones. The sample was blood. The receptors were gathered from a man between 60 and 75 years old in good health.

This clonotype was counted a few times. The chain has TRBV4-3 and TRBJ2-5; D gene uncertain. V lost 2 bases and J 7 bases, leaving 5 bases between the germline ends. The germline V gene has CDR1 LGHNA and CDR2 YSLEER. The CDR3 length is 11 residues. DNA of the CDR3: TGCGCCAGCAGCCAATTGGGGACCCAGTACTTC. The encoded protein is CASSQLGTQYF.

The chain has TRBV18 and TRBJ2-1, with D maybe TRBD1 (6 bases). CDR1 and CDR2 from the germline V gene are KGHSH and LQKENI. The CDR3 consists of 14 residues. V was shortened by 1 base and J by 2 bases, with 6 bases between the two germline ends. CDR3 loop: CASSPQGAYNEQFF. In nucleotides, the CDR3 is TGTGCCAGCTCACCACAGGGGGCCTACAATGAGCAGTTCTTC.

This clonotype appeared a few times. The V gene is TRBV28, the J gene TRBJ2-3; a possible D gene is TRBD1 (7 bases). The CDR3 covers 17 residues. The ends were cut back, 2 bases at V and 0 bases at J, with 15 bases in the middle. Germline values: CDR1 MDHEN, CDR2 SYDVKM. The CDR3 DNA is TGTGCCAGCAGTTTAAGCTTCCAGGGGGGAAGCACAGATACGCAGTATTTT. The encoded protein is CASSLSFQGGSTDTQYF.

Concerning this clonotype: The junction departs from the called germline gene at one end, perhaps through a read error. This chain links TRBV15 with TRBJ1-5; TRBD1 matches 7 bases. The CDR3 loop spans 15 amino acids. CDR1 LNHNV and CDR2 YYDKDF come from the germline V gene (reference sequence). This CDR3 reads CATSRDRGNNQPRHF. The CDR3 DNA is TGTGCCACCAGCAGAGACAGGGGGAACAATCAGCCCCGGCATTTT. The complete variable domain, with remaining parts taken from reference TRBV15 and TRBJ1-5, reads DAMVIQNPRYQVTQFGKPVTLSCSQTLNHNVMYWYQQKSSQAPKLLFHYYDKDFNNEADTPDNFQSRRPNTSFCFLDIRSPGLGDTAMYLCATSRDRGNNQPRHFGDGTRLSIL.

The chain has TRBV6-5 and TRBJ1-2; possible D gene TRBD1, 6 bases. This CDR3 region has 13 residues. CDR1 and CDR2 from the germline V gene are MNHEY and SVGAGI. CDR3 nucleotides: TGTGCGGCGCACAGGGAGGCTAACTATGGCTACACCTTC. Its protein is CAAHREANYGYTF.

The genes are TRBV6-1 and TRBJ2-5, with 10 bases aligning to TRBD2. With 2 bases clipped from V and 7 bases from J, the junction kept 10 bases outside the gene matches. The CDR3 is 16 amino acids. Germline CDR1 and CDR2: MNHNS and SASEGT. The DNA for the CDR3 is TGTGCCAGCAGTGAACGTGTAGCGGGGGGTGCGGGGACCCAGTACTTC. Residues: CASSERVAGGAGTQYF.

In DNA form, the CDR3 reads TGTGCCAGCAGTTTCGTTCTGAACAATGAGCAGTTCTTC. Translation gives CASSFVLNNEQFF. The chain carries TRBV27 and TRBJ2-1; D not certain. With 3 bases removed from V and 5 bases from J, the gap between germline ends came to 8 bases. Germline CDR1 MNHEY, CDR2 SMNVEV (reference sequence). The CDR3 loop spans 13 amino acids.

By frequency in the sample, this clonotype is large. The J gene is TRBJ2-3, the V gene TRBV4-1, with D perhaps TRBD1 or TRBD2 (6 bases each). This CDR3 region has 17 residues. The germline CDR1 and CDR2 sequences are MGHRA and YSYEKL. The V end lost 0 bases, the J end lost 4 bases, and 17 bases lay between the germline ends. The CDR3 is CASSQDRFGGPADTQYF. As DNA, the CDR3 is TGCGCCAGCAGCCAAGATAGGTTCGGGGGCCCCGCAGATACGCAGTATTTT.

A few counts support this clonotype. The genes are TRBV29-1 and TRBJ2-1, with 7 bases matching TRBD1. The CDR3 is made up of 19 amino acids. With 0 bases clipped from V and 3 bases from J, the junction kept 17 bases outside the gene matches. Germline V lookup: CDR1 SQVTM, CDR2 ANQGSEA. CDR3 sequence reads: CSVEDLDRETTTLYNEQFF. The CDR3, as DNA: TGCAGCGTTGAAGATCTCGACAGGGAAACTACGACCCTCTACAATGAGCAGTTCTTC.

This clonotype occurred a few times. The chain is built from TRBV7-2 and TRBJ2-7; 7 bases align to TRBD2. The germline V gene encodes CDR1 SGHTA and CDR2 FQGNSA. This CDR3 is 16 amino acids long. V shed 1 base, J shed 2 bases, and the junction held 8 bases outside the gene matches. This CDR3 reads CASSLGGGVTTYEQYF. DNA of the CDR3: TGTGCCAGCAGCTTAGGGGGGGGTGTAACGACCTACGAGCAGTACTTC.

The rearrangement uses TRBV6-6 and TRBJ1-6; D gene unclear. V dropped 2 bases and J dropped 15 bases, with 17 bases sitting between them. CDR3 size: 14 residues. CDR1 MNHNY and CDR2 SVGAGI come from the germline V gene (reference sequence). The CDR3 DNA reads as TGTGCCAGCAGTTACCCAGCCCGCGACCCTCACCTCCACTTT. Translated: CASSYPARDPHLHF.

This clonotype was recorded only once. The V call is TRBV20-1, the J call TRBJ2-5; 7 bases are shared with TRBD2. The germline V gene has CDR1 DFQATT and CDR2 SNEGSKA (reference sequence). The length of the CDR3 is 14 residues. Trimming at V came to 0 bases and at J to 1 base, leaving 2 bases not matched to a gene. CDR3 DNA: TGCAGTGCTAGAGATCGACTAGCCCAAGAGACCCAGTACTTC. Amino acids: CSARDRLAQETQYF.

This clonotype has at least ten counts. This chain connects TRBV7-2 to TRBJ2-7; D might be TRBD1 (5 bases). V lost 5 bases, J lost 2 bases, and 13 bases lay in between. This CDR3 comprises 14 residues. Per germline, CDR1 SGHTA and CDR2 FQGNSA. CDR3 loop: CASSRRVSTYEQYF. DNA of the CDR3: TGTGCCAGCAGCCGCAGGGTGTCCACCTACGAGCAGTACTTC.

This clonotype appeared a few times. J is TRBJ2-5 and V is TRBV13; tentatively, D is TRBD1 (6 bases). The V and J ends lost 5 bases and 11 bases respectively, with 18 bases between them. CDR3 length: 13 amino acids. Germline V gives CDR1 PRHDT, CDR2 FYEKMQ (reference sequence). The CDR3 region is CASSMRGKGEQYF. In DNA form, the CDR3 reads TGTGCCAGCAGCATGCGAGGGAAGGGGGAGCAGTACTTC.

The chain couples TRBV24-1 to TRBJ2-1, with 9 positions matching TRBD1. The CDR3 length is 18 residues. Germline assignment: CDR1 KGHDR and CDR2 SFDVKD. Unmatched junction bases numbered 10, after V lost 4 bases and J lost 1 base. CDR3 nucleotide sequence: TGTGCCACCAGTGACCCCTCCCTGACAGGGGGATCCTACAATGAGCAGTTCTTC. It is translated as CATSDPSLTGGSYNEQFF.

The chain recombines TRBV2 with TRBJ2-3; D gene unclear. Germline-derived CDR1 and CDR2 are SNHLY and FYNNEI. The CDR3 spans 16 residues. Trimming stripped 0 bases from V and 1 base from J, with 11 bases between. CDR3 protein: CASSEAGRSGTDTQYF. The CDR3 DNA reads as TGTGCCAGCAGTGAAGCAGGGCGGAGTGGCACAGATACGCAGTATTTT.

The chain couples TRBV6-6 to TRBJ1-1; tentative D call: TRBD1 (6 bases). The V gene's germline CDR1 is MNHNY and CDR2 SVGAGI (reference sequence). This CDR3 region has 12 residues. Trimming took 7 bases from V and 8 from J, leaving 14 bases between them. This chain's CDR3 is CASTHSGTEAFF. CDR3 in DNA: TGTGCCAGCACCCATTCTGGGACAGAAGCTTTCTTT.

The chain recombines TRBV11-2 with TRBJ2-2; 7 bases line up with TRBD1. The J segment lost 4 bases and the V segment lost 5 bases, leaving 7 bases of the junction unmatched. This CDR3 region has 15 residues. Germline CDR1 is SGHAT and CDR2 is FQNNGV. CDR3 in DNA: TGTGCCAGCAGCGCCGACAGGGTGGGCACCGGGGAGCTGTTTTTT. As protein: CASSADRVGTGELFF.

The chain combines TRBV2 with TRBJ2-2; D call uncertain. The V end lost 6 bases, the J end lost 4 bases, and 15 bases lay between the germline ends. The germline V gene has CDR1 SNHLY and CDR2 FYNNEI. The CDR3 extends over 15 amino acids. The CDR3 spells CASRQPLGVTGELFF. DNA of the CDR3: TGTGCCAGCAGGCAACCACTTGGTGTCACCGGGGAGCTGTTTTTT.

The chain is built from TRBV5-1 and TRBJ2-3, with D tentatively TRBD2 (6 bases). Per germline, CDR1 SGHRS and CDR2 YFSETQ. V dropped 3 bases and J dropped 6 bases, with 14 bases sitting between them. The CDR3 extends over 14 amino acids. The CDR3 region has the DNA TGCGCCAGCAGCTGGCAGGTAGCGGCGGATACGCAGTATTTT. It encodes CASSWQVAADTQYF. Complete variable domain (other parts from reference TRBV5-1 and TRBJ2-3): KAGVTQTPRYLIKTRGQQVTLSCSPISGHRSVSWYQQTPGQGLQFLFEYFSETQRNKGNFPGRFSGRQFSNSRSEMNVSTLELGDSALYLCASSWQVAADTQYFGPGTRLTVL.

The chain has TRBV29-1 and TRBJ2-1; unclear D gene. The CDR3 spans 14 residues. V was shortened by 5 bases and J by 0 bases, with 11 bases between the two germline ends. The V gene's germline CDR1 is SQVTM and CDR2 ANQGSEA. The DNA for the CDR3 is TGCAGCGTTATATTCCGGAGCTCCTACAATGAGCAGTTCTTC. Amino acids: CSVIFRSSYNEQFF.

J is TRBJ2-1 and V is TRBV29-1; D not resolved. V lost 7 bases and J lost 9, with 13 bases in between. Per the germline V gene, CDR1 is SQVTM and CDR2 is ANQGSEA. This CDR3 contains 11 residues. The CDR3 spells CSGGGSGEQFF. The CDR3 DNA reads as TGCAGCGGTGGTGGTTCTGGTGAGCAGTTCTTC.

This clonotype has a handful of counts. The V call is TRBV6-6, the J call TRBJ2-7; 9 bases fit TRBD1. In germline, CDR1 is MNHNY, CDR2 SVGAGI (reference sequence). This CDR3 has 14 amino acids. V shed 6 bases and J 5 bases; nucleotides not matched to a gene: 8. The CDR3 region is CASRSFWDRDEQYF. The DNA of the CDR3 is TGTGCCAGCAGATCATTCTGGGACAGGGACGAGCAGTACTTC.

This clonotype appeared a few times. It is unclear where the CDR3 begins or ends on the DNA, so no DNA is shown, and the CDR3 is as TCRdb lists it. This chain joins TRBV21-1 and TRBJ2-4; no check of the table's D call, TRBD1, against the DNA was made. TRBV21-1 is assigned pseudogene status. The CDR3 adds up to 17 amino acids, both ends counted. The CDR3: CASSKGSVAGGINIQYF.